These 18 T cell receptor beta chains share one sample of origin, sequenced in a study of T cells in Graves' hyperthyroidism and ophthalmopathy (dated by TCRdb to the late 2010s). Library prep was done by multiplex PCR. The instrument given in TCRdb is Illumina HiSeq 2000. TCR beta CDR3 regions were amplified from RNA transcripts. The first round of RT-PCR for the TCR CDR3 was performed with the HTBI primer set and the Qiagen OneStep RT-PCR kit. TCRdb reanalyzed the raw reads on its own, using fastp at Q25 for trimming and MiXCR for clone calling, and kept in-frame beta chains. Rows with one shared CDR3 protein collapse into an entry with the most common genes and DNA. The sample records hundreds of thousands of distinct CDR3 sequences, 45% of which are singletons. The top ten clonotypes cover about 7.2% of the sample. Source material: peripheral blood or thyroid tissue (not recorded which). These receptors all stem from an adult man with Graves' disease, either hyperthyroidism or ophthalmopathy (not recorded which).

This clonotype was found a few times. Germline is not matched at one junction end, which may reflect a read error. The chain uses TRBV10-3 and TRBJ1-5, with no clear D. Germline assignment: CDR1 ENHRY and CDR2 SYGVKD. This CDR3 spans 14 amino acids. The CDR3 sequence is CASSYGGVNQPQHF. CDR3 sequence (DNA): TGTGCCAGCAGTTACGGCGGGGTCAATCAGCCCCAGCATTTT.

The V call is TRBV5-1, the J call TRBJ2-7; 15 bases are shared with TRBD2. Germline CDR1 is SGHRS and CDR2 is YFSETQ. The CDR3 runs to 17 residues. V dropped 3 bases and J dropped 4; count of bases not matched to a gene: 8. The CDR3 DNA is TGCGCCAGCAGCTGGGGACTAGCGGGAGGCCTATTTTACGAGCAGTACTTC. Translation gives CASSWGLAGGLFYEQYF. Looking up the rest from reference TRBV5-1 and TRBJ2-7 gives the full variable domain: KAGVTQTPRYLIKTRGQQVTLSCSPISGHRSVSWYQQTPGQGLQFLFEYFSETQRNKGNFPGRFSGRQFSNSRSEMNVSTLELGDSALYLCASSWGLAGGLFYEQYFGPGTRLTVT.

The chain carries TRBV7-2 and TRBJ1-1; D is perhaps TRBD1 (5 bases). The germline V gene has CDR1 SGHTA and CDR2 FQGNSA. Trimming took 1 base from V and 5 from J, leaving 14 bases between them. There are 15 residues in the CDR3. The CDR3 DNA sequence: TGTGCCAGCAGCTTAGAGGTTGGGGGTGGTACTGAAGCTTTCTTT. It codes for CASSLEVGGGTEAFF.

This clonotype was seen repeatedly, ten times or more. CDR3 loop: CSARERGTGVGYTF. The CDR3 coding sequence is TGCAGTGCTAGAGAGCGCGGGACAGGGGTTGGCTACACCTTC. The chain joins TRBV20-1 to TRBJ1-2, with TRBD1 matching 10 bases. In germline, CDR1 is DFQATT, CDR2 SNEGSKA (reference sequence). V gave up 0 bases and J gave up 7 bases; unmatched junction bases: 5. This CDR3 is built from 14 residues.

The V gene is TRBV10-3, the J gene TRBJ2-7; D not certain. V was cut by 3 bases and J by 4 bases, with 10 bases left in between. Looked up from germline, CDR1 is ENHRY and CDR2 is SYGVKD. This CDR3 spans 13 amino acids. CDR3 nucleotide sequence: TGTGCCATCAGTGATATGAGGATTTACGAGCAGTACTTC. Amino acid sequence: CAISDMRIYEQYF.

In the case of this clonotype: A read error may be the cause here, since a much bigger clone is one base away. The chain is built from TRBV7-8 and TRBJ2-7; 9 positions match TRBD1. Germline trimming cut 3 bases from V and 3 bases from J; bases unmatched to any gene: 6. This CDR3 spans 15 amino acids. The germline V gene encodes CDR1 SGHVS and CDR2 FQNEAQ. CDR3 in DNA: TGTGCCAGCAGCTTCGCACAGACAGGGGGCTACGAGCAGTACTTC. This encodes CASSFAQTGGYEQYF.

This clonotype was recorded many times. The rearrangement joins TRBV5-1 to TRBJ1-1; weak D call: TRBD1 (6 bases). Trimming took off 1 base at V and 1 base at J, with 11 bases between the two ends. The CDR3 is 15 residues long. The germline CDR1 and CDR2 sequences are SGHRS and YFSETQ. CDR3 residues: CASSLTGKGNTEAFF. The CDR3 bases are TGCGCCAGCAGCTTGACAGGGAAGGGGAACACTGAAGCTTTCTTT. The variable domain in full, completed from reference TRBV5-1 and TRBJ1-1, reads KAGVTQTPRYLIKTRGQQVTLSCSPISGHRSVSWYQQTPGQGLQFLFEYFSETQRNKGNFPGRFSGRQFSNSRSEMNVSTLELGDSALYLCASSLTGKGNTEAFFGQGTRLTVV.

The rearrangement joins TRBV29-1 to TRBJ1-2, with TRBD1 identical over 8 bases. CDR3 length: 14 residues. Germline values: CDR1 SQVTM, CDR2 ANQGSEA. Germline trimming cut 3 bases from V and 4 bases from J; bases unmatched to any gene: 7. CDR3 DNA: TGCAGCGTTGAGCCAGGGGGCGGCAGCTATGGCTACACCTTC. Translating it yields CSVEPGGGSYGYTF. Full variable domain (outside the CDR3, taken from reference TRBV29-1 and TRBJ1-2): SAVISQKPSRDICQRGTSLTIQCQVDSQVTMMFWYRQQPGQSLTLIATANQGSEATYESGFVIDKFPISRPNLTFSTLTVSNMSPEDSSIYLCSVEPGGGSYGYTFGSGTRLTVV.

The chain carries TRBV7-9 and TRBJ2-5; tentatively, D is TRBD1 (6 bases). This CDR3 is 13 amino acids long. Germline V lookup: CDR1 SEHNR, CDR2 FQNEAQ (reference sequence). Trimming shortened V by 6 bases and J by 6 bases, and 14 bases separated the two germline ends. The CDR3 DNA reads TGTGCCAGCAGTGAACGGGACAAAAAGACCCAGTACTTC. This gives the protein CASSERDKKTQYF.

This clonotype was observed many times. V is TRBV29-1 and J is TRBJ1-1; no clear D. The CDR3 extends over 14 amino acids. V shed 5 bases and J shed 6 bases, with 19 bases lying between them. Germline V gene data show CDR1 as SQVTM and CDR2 as ANQGSEA. The CDR3 coding sequence is TGCAGCGTTAGTTTCGGGCATTTTTATGCTGAAGCTTTCTTT. It is translated as CSVSFGHFYAEAFF.

The chain links TRBV19 to TRBJ2-7; D tentatively fits TRBD1 or TRBD2 (5 bases each). Per the germline V gene, CDR1 is LNHDA and CDR2 is SQIVND (reference sequence). V lost 3 bases and J lost 3, with 12 bases in between. CDR3 length: 14 amino acids. The CDR3 reads CASSMGVVNYEQYF. For the CDR3, the DNA is TGTGCCAGTAGTATGGGGGTAGTAAACTACGAGCAGTACTTC.

The rearrangement links TRBV24-1 to TRBJ2-5, with D possibly matching TRBD2 (5 bases). This CDR3 contains 14 residues. With 5 bases removed from V and 5 bases from J, the gap between germline ends came to 14 bases. CDR1 and CDR2 (germline): KGHDR, SFDVKD. The CDR3 DNA follows: TGTGCCACCAGTGCCTCCGGGGAGACGGAGACCCAGTACTTC. Residues: CATSASGETETQYF.

This clonotype has a handful of counts. CDR3 sequence reads: CASSATDPGQGYEQYF. For the CDR3, the DNA is TGTGCCAGCAGTGCCACCGACCCGGGACAGGGCTACGAGCAGTACTTC. The rearrangement joins TRBV6-5 to TRBJ2-7; 9 bases are shared with TRBD1. The germline gives CDR1 MNHEY, CDR2 SVGAGI. J lost 3 bases, V lost 5 bases, and 11 bases had no gene match. This CDR3 is 16 amino acids long.

CDR3: CASSSPGTNSPLHF. The CDR3 DNA reads TGTGCCAGCAGTTCCCCGGGCACGAATTCACCCCTCCACTTT. The chain employs TRBV11-2 and TRBJ1-6; D remains unclear. The CDR3 has 14 residues. Germline loops: CDR1 SGHAT, CDR2 FQNNGV. V was shortened by 6 bases and J by 7 bases, with 13 bases between the two germline ends.

There are many counts of this clonotype. J is TRBJ2-7 and V is TRBV9, with 15 bases fitting TRBD2. Germline V CDR1 and CDR2: SGDLS, YYNGEE. The J segment lost 4 bases and the V segment lost 2 bases, leaving 1 base of the junction unmatched. The CDR3 sequence is 15 residues long. The chain's CDR3 is CASSVGTSGGYEQYF. CDR3 DNA: TGTGCCAGCAGCGTTGGGACTAGCGGGGGGTACGAGCAGTACTTC. The full variable domain, rest sourced from reference TRBV9 and TRBJ2-7, is DSGVTQTPKHLITATGQRVTLRCSPRSGDLSVYWYQQSLDQGLQFLIQYYNGEERAKGNILERFSAQQFPDLHSELNLSSLELGDSALYFCASSVGTSGGYEQYFGPGTRLTVT.

This clonotype was detected only a few times. The CDR3 DNA sequence: TGTGCCAGTACCCCCCCCCACCGCACTGAAGCTTTCTTT. Its protein product is CASTPPHRTEAFF. This chain joins TRBV19 and TRBJ1-1, with D unclear. This CDR3 spans 13 amino acids. V shed 7 bases and J shed 4 bases, with 13 bases lying between them. Germline V lookup: CDR1 LNHDA, CDR2 SQIVND (reference sequence).

There are a few counts of this clonotype. The chain combines TRBV19 with TRBJ2-7; no definite D call. The V end lost 3 bases, the J end lost 4 bases, and 13 bases lay between the germline ends. In germline, CDR1 is LNHDA, CDR2 SQIVND (reference sequence). The CDR3 loop spans 14 amino acids. CDR3 DNA: TGTGCCAGTAGTATGGGCGGCTCTGCTTACGAGCAGTACTTC. Residues: CASSMGGSAYEQYF.

Remarks on this clonotype: This may come from a read error, since a much larger clone is one base off. This chain uses TRBV29-1 with TRBJ2-7; possibly TRBD1 for D (5 bases). The CDR3 spans 14 residues. V lost 4 bases, J lost 0 bases, and 13 bases lay in between. CDR1 and CDR2 (germline): SQVTM, ANQGSEA. CDR3 region: CSVVAQESSYEQYF. CDR3 nucleotide sequence: TGCAGCGTTGTCGCACAGGAGAGCTCCTACGAGCAGTACTTC.